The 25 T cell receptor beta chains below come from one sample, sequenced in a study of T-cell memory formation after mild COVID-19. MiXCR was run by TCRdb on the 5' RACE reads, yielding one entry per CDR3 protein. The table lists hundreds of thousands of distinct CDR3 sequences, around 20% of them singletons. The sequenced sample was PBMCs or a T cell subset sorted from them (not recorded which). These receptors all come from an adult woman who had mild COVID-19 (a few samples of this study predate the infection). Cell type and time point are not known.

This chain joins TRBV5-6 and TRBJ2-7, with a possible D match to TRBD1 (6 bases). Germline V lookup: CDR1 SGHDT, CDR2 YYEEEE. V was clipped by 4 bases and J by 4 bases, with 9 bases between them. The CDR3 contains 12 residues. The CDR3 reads CASSGDKYEQYF. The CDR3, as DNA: TGTGCCAGCAGCGGGGACAAGTACGAGCAGTACTTC.

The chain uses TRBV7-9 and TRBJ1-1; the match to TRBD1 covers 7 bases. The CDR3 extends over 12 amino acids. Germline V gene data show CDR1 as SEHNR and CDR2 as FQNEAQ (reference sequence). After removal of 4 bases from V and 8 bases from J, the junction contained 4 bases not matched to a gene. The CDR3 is CASSSPDREAFF. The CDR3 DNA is TGTGCCAGCAGCTCCCCGGACAGGGAAGCTTTCTTT.

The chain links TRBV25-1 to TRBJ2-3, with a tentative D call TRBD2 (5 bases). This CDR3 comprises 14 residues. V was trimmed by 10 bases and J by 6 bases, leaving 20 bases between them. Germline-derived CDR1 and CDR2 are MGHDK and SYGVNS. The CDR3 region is CAILDYLHRDTQYF. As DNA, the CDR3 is TGTGCCATCCTAGACTACCTTCATCGGGATACGCAGTATTTT.

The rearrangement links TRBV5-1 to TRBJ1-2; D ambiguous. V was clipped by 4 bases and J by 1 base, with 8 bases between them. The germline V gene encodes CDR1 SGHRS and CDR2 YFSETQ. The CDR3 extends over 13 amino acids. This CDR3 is CASSVQINYGYTF. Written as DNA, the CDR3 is TGCGCCAGCAGCGTACAGATTAACTATGGCTACACCTTC.

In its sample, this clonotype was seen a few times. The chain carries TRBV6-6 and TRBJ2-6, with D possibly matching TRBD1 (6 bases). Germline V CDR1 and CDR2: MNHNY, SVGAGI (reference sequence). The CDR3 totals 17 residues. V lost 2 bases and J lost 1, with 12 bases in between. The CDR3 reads CASSYPGAGSGANVLTF. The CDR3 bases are TGTGCCAGCAGTTACCCAGGGGCAGGTTCTGGGGCCAACGTCCTGACTTTC.

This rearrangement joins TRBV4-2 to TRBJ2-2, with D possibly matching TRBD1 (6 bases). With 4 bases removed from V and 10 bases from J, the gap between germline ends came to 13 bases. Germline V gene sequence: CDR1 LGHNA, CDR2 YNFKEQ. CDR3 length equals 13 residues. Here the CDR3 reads CASSPIQGEELFF. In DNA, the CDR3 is TGTGCCAGCAGCCCGATACAGGGAGAGGAGCTGTTTTTT.

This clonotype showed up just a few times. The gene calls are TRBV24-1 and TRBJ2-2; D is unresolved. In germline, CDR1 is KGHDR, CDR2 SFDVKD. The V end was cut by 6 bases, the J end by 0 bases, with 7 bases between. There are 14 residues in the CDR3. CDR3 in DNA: TGTGCCACCAGTATCGAAACGAACACCGGGGAGCTGTTTTTT. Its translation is CATSIETNTGELFF.

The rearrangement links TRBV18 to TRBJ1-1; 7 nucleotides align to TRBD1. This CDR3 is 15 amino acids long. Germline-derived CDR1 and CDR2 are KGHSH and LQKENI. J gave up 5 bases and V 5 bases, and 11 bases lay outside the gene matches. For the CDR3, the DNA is TGTGCCAGCTCAACGGGACAGCAACGGGGGACTGAAGCTTTCTTT. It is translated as CASSTGQQRGTEAFF.

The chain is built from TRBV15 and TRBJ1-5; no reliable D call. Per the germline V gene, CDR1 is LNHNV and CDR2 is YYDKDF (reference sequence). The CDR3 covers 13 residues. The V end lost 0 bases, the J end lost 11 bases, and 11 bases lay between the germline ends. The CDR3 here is CATSRDGSSAQHF. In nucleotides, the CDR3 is TGTGCCACCAGCAGAGACGGAAGTTCGGCCCAGCATTTT.

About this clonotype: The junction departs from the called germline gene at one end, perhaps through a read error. CDR3 loop: CDSSPARTSGNEQFF. The CDR3, as DNA: TGCGACAGCAGCCCCGCCCGGACTAGCGGCAATGAGCAGTTCTTC. The chain links TRBV5-1 to TRBJ2-1, with TRBD2 matching 10 bases. The germline CDR1 and CDR2 sequences are SGHRS and YFSETQ. CDR3 size: 15 residues. Full variable domain (remainder filled in from reference TRBV5-1 and TRBJ2-1): KAGVTQTPRYLIKTRGQQVTLSCSPISGHRSVSWYQQTPGQGLQFLFEYFSETQRNKGNFPGRFSGRQFSNSRSEMNVSTLELGDSALYLCDSSPARTSGNEQFFGPGTRLTVL.

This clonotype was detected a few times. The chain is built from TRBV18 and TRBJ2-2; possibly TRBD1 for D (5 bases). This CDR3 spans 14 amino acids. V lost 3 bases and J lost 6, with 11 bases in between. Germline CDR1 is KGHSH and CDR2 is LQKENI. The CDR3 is CASSPIDSPGELFF. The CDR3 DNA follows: TGTGCCAGCTCACCCATCGACAGCCCCGGGGAGCTGTTTTTT.

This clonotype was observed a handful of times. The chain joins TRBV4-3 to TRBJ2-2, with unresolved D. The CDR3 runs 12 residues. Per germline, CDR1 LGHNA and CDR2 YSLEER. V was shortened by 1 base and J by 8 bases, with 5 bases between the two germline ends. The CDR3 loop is CASSQVLGELFF. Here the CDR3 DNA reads TGCGCCAGCAGCCAAGTCCTTGGGGAGCTGTTTTTT.

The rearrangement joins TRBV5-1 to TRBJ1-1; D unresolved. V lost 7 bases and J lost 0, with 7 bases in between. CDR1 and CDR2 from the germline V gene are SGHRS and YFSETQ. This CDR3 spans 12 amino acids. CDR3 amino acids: CASYNVNTEAFF. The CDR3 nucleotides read TGCGCCAGCTATAACGTGAACACTGAAGCTTTCTTT.

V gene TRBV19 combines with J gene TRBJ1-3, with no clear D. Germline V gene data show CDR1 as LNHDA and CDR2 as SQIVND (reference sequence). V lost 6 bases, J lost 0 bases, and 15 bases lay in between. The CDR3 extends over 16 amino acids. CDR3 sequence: CASRPWEPFSGNTIYF. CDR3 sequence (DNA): TGTGCCAGTAGACCATGGGAGCCATTCTCTGGAAACACCATATATTTT.

The DNA of the CDR3 is TGCGCCAGCAGCTTGACAGGGGCGGTAGAAAAACTGTTTTTT. Translation: CASSLTGAVEKLFF. The chain carries TRBV5-1 and TRBJ1-4; 7 positions match TRBD1. The CDR3 length is 14 residues. J was trimmed by 8 bases and V by 1 base; bases with no gene match: 5. Per the germline V gene, CDR1 is SGHRS and CDR2 is YFSETQ.

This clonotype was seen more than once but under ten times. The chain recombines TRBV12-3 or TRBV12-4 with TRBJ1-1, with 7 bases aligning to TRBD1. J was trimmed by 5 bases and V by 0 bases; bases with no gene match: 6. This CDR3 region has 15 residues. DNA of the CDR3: TGTGCCAGCAGTTTAGCGGGAGGGGGCTGGACTGAAGCTTTCTTT. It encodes CASSLAGGGWTEAFF.

The CDR3 DNA reads as TGCGCCAGCAGCCAGCAACTAGCGGGAGTTAACAATGAGCAGTTCTTC. Translating it yields CASSQQLAGVNNEQFF. The chain employs TRBV4-3 and TRBJ2-1; the match to TRBD2 covers 11 bases. CDR1 is LGHNA and CDR2 is YSLEER in the germline V gene. V lost 3 bases and J lost 5; bases outside the gene matches: 6. This CDR3 is built from 16 residues.

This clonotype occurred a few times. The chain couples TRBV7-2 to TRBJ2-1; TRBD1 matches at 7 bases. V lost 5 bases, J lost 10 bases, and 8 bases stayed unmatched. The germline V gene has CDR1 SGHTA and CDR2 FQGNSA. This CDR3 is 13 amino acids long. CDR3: CASSPRDRIEQFF. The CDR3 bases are TGTGCCAGCAGCCCTAGGGACAGAATCGAGCAGTTCTTC.

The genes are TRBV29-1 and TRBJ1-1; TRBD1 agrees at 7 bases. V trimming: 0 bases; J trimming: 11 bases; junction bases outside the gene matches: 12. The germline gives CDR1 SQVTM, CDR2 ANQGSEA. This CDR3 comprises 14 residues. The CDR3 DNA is TGCAGCGTTGAAGAGGGGGGTGTCGGGACAGTTGCTTTCTTT. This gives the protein CSVEEGGVGTVAFF.

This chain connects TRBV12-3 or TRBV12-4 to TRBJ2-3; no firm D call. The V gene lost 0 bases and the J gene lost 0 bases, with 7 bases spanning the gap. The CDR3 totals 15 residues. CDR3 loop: CASSLALLSTDTQYF. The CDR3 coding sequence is TGTGCCAGCAGTTTAGCCTTACTTAGCACAGATACGCAGTATTTT.

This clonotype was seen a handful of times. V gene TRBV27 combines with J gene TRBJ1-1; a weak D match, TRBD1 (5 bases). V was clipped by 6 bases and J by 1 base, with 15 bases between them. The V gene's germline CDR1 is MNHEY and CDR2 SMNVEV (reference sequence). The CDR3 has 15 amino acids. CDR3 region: CASRTAPGTNTEAFF. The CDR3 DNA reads TGTGCCAGCAGAACGGCCCCGGGGACGAACACTGAAGCTTTCTTT.

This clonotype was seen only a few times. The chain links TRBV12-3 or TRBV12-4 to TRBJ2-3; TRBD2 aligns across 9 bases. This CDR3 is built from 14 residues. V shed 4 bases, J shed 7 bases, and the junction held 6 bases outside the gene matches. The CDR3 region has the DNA TGTGCCAGCAGTTCAGGTAGCGGGGGAAATACGCAGTATTTT. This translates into CASSSGSGGNTQYF.

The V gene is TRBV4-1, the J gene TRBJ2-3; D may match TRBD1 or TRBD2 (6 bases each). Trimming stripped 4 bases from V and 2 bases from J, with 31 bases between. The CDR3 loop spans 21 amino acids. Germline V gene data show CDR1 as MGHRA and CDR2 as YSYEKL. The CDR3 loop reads CASSPRGGTRGFSTNTDTQYF. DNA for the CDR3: TGCGCCAGCAGCCCGAGAGGAGGGACACGGGGGTTTTCGACAAACACAGATACGCAGTATTTT.

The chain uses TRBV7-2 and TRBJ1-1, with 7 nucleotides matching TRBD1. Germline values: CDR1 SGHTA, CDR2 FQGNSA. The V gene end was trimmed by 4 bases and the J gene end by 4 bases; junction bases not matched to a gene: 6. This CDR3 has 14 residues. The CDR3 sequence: CASSSQGFGTEAFF. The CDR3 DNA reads TGTGCCAGCAGCTCACAGGGGTTTGGCACTGAAGCTTTCTTT.

In DNA, the CDR3 is TGCGCCAGCAGCTTGGAGGCCCAGGGAGTTGAAAAACTGTTTTTT. The encoded protein is CASSLEAQGVEKLFF. The chain links TRBV5-1 to TRBJ1-4, with a weak D call TRBD1 (5 bases). The ends were cut back, 0 bases at V and 7 bases at J, with 13 bases in the middle. The length of the CDR3 is 15 residues. Germline V gene sequence: CDR1 SGHRS, CDR2 YFSETQ.